These 8 T cell receptor beta chains originate from one sample sequenced in a study of shared clonotypes between healthy human individuals. Using immunoSEQ multiplex PCR, the repertoire was profiled, and TCRdb retains in-frame clones only, with some absent. The repertoire holds roughly 2,500,000 clones, roughly 93% seen once, with around 0.37% in the top ten. The specimen was naive CD4+ T cells from PBMCs. The subset denotes: CD45RA+ positively selected. These receptors all stem from a man between 18 and 35 years old in good health. Some clones in this sample may be carry-over from other donors' samples.

In its sample, this clone was seen once. The rearrangement joins TRBV9 to TRBJ1-1; D remains unclear. Deletions cut 4 bases from V and 1 base from J, with 11 bases between. Germline loops: CDR1 SGDLS, CDR2 YYNGEE. The CDR3 is 14 amino acids. CDR3 region: CASSPSSGNTEAFF. The CDR3 bases are TGTGCCAGCAGCCCTTCGTCAGGGAACACTGAAGCTTTCTTT.

This chain joins TRBV5-8 and TRBJ1-1; perhaps TRBD1 as D (5 bases). The V end lost 4 bases, the J end lost 3 bases, and 10 bases lay between the germline ends. This CDR3 comprises 13 residues. Germline-derived CDR1 and CDR2 are SGHTS and YDEGEE. The CDR3 bases are TGTGCCAGCAGCGGGTGGGGGGACACTGAAGCTTTCTTT. Its protein is CASSGWGDTEAFF.

V and J are TRBV4-2 and TRBJ2-1; 7 bases agree with TRBD2. This CDR3 region has 20 residues. Germline-derived CDR1 and CDR2 are LGHNA and YNFKEQ. Trimming removed 2 bases from V and 0 bases from J; junction bases left unmatched: 16. The CDR3 region is CASSQTGTIRAPLSYNEQFF. CDR3 sequence (DNA): TGTGCCAGCAGCCAAACCGGGACTATCCGCGCGCCCCTCTCCTACAATGAGCAGTTCTTC.

This clone was seen once. This chain uses TRBV7-9 with TRBJ2-1, with D perhaps matching TRBD2 (5 bases). The CDR3 length is 15 residues. With 1 base removed from V and 4 bases from J, the gap between germline ends came to 11 bases. CDR1 is SEHNR, CDR2 FQNEAQ, per germline (reference sequence). The CDR3 DNA reads TGTGCCAGCAGCTTAGAGGGAGTAGATTACAATGAGCAGTTCTTC. Amino acid sequence: CASSLEGVDYNEQFF.

The rearrangement joins TRBV6-1 to TRBJ1-3; D not resolved. CDR1 and CDR2 (germline): MNHNS, SASEGT. V dropped 4 bases and J dropped 5 bases, with 9 bases sitting between them. This CDR3 contains 13 residues. The CDR3 bases are TGTGCCAGCAGTGTACTTAGAAGAAACACCATATATTTT. Protein: CASSVLRRNTIYF.

This chain uses TRBV13 with TRBJ2-7; 10 bases map to TRBD2. This CDR3 has 15 amino acids. The trim removed 5 bases at V and 0 bases at J, leaving 4 bases unmatched. Germline CDR1 reads PRHDT; CDR2 reads FYEKMQ (reference sequence). In DNA form, the CDR3 reads TGTGCCAGCAGCCCTCTAGCGGGGGTCTCCTACGAGCAGTACTTC. This encodes CASSPLAGVSYEQYF.

The chain uses TRBV27 and TRBJ2-1; D assignment may be TRBD1 or TRBD2 (7 bases each). Germline CDR1 and CDR2: MNHEY and SMNVEV (reference sequence). The CDR3 sequence is 17 residues long. V dropped 6 bases and J dropped 0 bases, with 18 bases sitting between them. The CDR3 here is CASSTKGAGVSYNEQFF. CDR3 bases: TGTGCCAGCAGCACGAAGGGGGCGGGAGTCTCCTACAATGAGCAGTTCTTC.

This rearrangement joins TRBV18 to TRBJ2-7; D is ambiguous. The CDR3 runs to 14 residues. The germline gives CDR1 KGHSH, CDR2 LQKENI. Trimming took off 3 bases at V and 3 bases at J, with 12 bases between the two ends. CDR3 in amino acids: CASSPNRVVYEQYF. CDR3 nucleotides: TGTGCCAGCTCACCGAATAGGGTCGTCTACGAGCAGTACTTC.